The clone carrying this T cell receptor (beta chain) was observed a handful of times. Its target is unknown. The record originates from a study of cytomegalovirus exposure and HLA in healthy donors. Study in general: Among about 400 genotyped donors, around 80% fell in the Caucasian-associated ancestry cluster. Overall study results and limits: The study recorded fewer than 200 TCR beta chains that were cytomegalovirus-associated. It was likely that a cluster of highly shared sequence variants was a sequencing artifact. It was in a later analysis that TCR association rates were seen to vary by HLA locus, highest for DRB1 and lowest for HLA-C.

Primers included in the PCR were 60 Vbeta and 13 Jbeta primers. Only in-frame clones appear in the TCRdb table, and some are missing; sequencing was by immunoSEQ multiplex PCR. The sample shows some 160,000 clones, about 80% of them seen only once. CDR1 ENHRY and CDR2 SYGVKD come from the germline V gene. V lost 0 bases and J lost 4, with 6 bases in between. CDR3 size: 13 residues. The chain joins TRBV10-3 to TRBJ1-1; D is undetermined. The sequence derives from a woman in her 30s in good health and CMV-seronegative. The sequencing input was PBMCs. CDR3 sequence (DNA): TGTGCCATCAGTGAGTCACTGGTCACTGAAGCTTTCTTT. Translation gives CAISESLVTEAFF.